This is a list of T cell receptor beta chains from one sample in a study of T cells in Graves' hyperthyroidism and ophthalmopathy. Using its own MiXCR run on the multiplex PCR reads, TCRdb lists one record per CDR3 protein. The table has about 330,000 distinct CDR3 sequences, roughly 13% seen once; the top ten hold roughly 35%. Material for sequencing was blood. The receptors come from a woman between 40 and 50 years old with Graves' ophthalmopathy. Each CDR3 is given with its conserved first and last residue. D genes are given only for firm matches. Rows may omit the clone size; those that give it use once, few, many or a size class.

V gene	D gene	J gene	clone size	CDR3 protein	CDR3 DNA
TRBV2	NA	TRBJ1-5	many	CASSPARNQPQHF	TGTGCCAGCAGTCCGGCCCGCAATCAGCCCCAGCATTTT
TRBV7-2	NA	TRBJ2-7	NA	CASSLGGTGTYEQYF	TGTGCCAGCAGCTTAGGCGGGACGGGAACCTACGAGCAGTACTTC
TRBV19	TRBD2	TRBJ2-1	NA	CASTITTSGWQNEQFF	TGTGCCAGTACCATAACGACTAGCGGGTGGCAAAATGAGCAGTTCTTC
TRBV3-1	NA	TRBJ2-5	NA	CASSQVIGAQYF	TGTGCCAGCAGCCAAGTTATAGGTGCCCAGTACTTC
TRBV2	TRBD1	TRBJ2-7	many	CASRNRDRDTYEQYF	TGTGCCAGCAGAAACCGGGACAGGGATACCTACGAGCAGTACTTC
TRBV19	NA	TRBJ1-2	many	CASSWGRANYGYTF	TGTGCCAGTAGTTGGGGTCGAGCTAACTATGGCTACACCTTC
TRBV19	NA	TRBJ2-3	NA	CATERRRGSTDTQYF	TGTGCCACCGAGCGCCGGAGGGGGAGCACAGATACGCAGTATTTT
TRBV20-1	TRBD1	TRBJ2-1	NA	CSAEWFLDGTGANNEQFF	TGCAGTGCCGAGTGGTTTTTGGACGGGACAGGCGCTAACAATGAGCAGTTCTTC
TRBV20-1	NA	TRBJ2-7	few	CSASLSSYEQYF	TGCAGTGCTAGTCTTAGCTCCTACGAGCAGTACTTC
TRBV2	TRBD1	TRBJ2-5	many	CASSSGQGAGETQYF	TGTGCCAGCAGTTCCGGACAGGGGGCAGGGGAGACCCAGTACTTC
TRBV3-1	NA	TRBJ1-1	many	CASSQERRTEAFF	TGTGCCAGCAGCCAGGAAAGAAGGACTGAAGCTTTCTTT
TRBV7-9	TRBD1	TRBJ2-7	many	CASSPRDSIRADTYEQYF	TGTGCCAGCAGCCCTCGGGACAGCATCCGCGCCGATACCTACGAGCAGTACTTC
TRBV18	NA	TRBJ1-1	many	CASSPQTRHTEAFF	TGTGCCAGCTCACCACAAACACGACACACTGAAGCTTTCTTT
TRBV6-1	TRBD2	TRBJ2-1	few	CASRPLVGGDYEQFF	TGTGCCAGCAGACCCTTAGTGGGGGGGGACTATGAGCAGTTCTTC
TRBV18	TRBD1	TRBJ1-3	NA	CASSLHRGPGNTIYF	TGTGCCAGCTCACTTCACAGGGGGCCGGGAAACACCATATATTTT
TRBV5-1	NA	TRBJ1-2	few	CASASEGNYGYTF	TGCGCCAGCGCCTCCGAAGGTAACTATGGCTACACCTTC
TRBV20-1	NA	TRBJ2-7	many	CSARRTISYEQYF	TGCAGTGCTAGGAGGACTATCTCCTACGAGCAGTACTTC
TRBV10-3	TRBD2	TRBJ2-1	many	CAISEPSGTNEQFF	TGTGCCATCAGTGAGCCTAGCGGGACGAATGAGCAGTTCTTC
TRBV2	TRBD1	TRBJ2-2	many	CASVSGTGAGELFF	TGTGCCAGCGTTTCCGGGACAGGGGCCGGGGAGCTGTTTTTT
TRBV18	TRBD1	TRBJ2-7	many	CASSPGDRSEQYF	TGTGCCAGCTCACCTGGGGACAGATCCGAGCAGTACTTC
TRBV29-1	NA	TRBJ1-2	few	CSVSTGIGYTF	TGCAGCGTTTCCACCGGGATCGGCTACACCTTC
TRBV15	TRBD1	TRBJ1-2	few	CATSTGTDYGYTF	TGTGCCACCAGCACCGGGACAGACTATGGCTACACCTTC
TRBV6-1	TRBD2	TRBJ2-3	NA	CASVAGGLDTQYF	TGTGCCAGCGTTGCGGGGGGACTCGATACGCAGTATTTT
TRBV7-8	TRBD2	TRBJ2-7	many	CASSFGRERGEQYF	TGTGCCAGCAGCTTTGGTCGGGAGCGGGGCGAGCAGTACTTC
TRBV11-2	NA	TRBJ1-2	many	CASRRLGGNYGYTF	TGTGCCAGCAGGAGGCTAGGGGGGAACTATGGCTACACCTTC
TRBV7-2	NA	TRBJ2-1	many	CASSLVIGGSNEQFF	TGTGCCAGCAGCTTAGTAATAGGGGGTAGCAATGAGCAGTTCTTC
TRBV6-1	NA	TRBJ2-5	NA	CASSEVWGSQETQYF	TGTGCCAGCAGTGAAGTTTGGGGCAGTCAAGAGACCCAGTACTTC
TRBV2	NA	TRBJ2-1	many	CASSEFRVTYNEQFF	TGTGCCAGCAGTGAGTTTAGGGTCACCTACAATGAGCAGTTCTTC
TRBV30	NA	TRBJ1-2	NA	CAWRNYRGNVGYTF	TGTGCCTGGAGAAATTATCGGGGTAATGTTGGCTACACCTTC
TRBV28	NA	TRBJ1-4	NA	CASSSGPVEEKLFF	TGTGCCAGCAGTTCCGGTCCGGTCGAGGAAAAACTGTTTTTT
TRBV9	TRBD1	TRBJ1-1	NA	CASSPGGANTEAFF	TGTGCCAGCAGCCCAGGGGGCGCAAATACTGAAGCTTTCTTT
TRBV11-2	NA	TRBJ1-2	few	CASSLTVNYGYTF	TGTGCCAGCAGCTTAACAGTTAACTATGGCTACACCTTC
TRBV7-2	NA	TRBJ2-2	many	CASSSSNTGELFF	TGTGCCAGCAGCTCGTCGAACACCGGGGAGCTGTTTTTT
TRBV12-3/TRBV12-4	NA	TRBJ2-1	many	CASSLKSLGGIYEQFF	TGTGCCAGCAGTTTAAAGTCTCTTGGGGGGATATATGAGCAGTTCTTC
TRBV18	NA	TRBJ2-7	many	CASSPRESPYEQYF	TGTGCCAGCTCACCACGCGAGAGTCCCTACGAGCAGTACTTC
TRBV19	NA	TRBJ2-2	NA	CASSIGLAGELFF	TGTGCCAGTAGTATAGGGCTAGCCGGGGAGCTGTTTTTT
TRBV20-1	NA	TRBJ2-7	many	CSAREGLAHPYEQYF	TGCAGTGCTAGAGAGGGGCTAGCGCACCCCTACGAGCAGTACTTC
TRBV11-2	NA	TRBJ2-7	many	CASSSYIGRPYEQYF	TGTGCCAGCAGCTCCTACATCGGGAGACCCTACGAGCAGTACTTC
TRBV7-9	NA	TRBJ2-5	NA	CASSLVGFRETQYF	TGTGCCAGCAGCTTAGTGGGTTTTCGAGAGACCCAGTACTTC
TRBV18	TRBD2	TRBJ2-7	NA	CASSQFLAGGSSYEQYF	TGTGCCAGCTCACAATTCCTAGCGGGAGGGAGCTCCTACGAGCAGTACTTC
TRBV7-6	NA	TRBJ2-7	NA	CASSLAEKYEQYF	TGTGCCAGCAGCTTGGCTGAGAAGTACGAGCAGTACTTC
TRBV20-1	NA	TRBJ2-1	many	CSASVPSGWAGEQFF	TGCAGTGCTAGTGTCCCCAGCGGGTGGGCCGGCGAGCAGTTCTTC
TRBV6-1	TRBD1	TRBJ1-1	many	CASEDRVMNTEAFF	TGTGCCAGCGAGGACAGGGTGATGAACACTGAAGCTTTCTTT
TRBV6-1	NA	TRBJ1-4	NA	CASSRTGPRNEKLFF	TGTGCCAGCAGTCGAACCGGGCCCCGAAATGAAAAACTGTTTTTT
TRBV18	TRBD2	TRBJ2-3	few	CASSPMETSGGYTDTQYF	TGTGCCAGCTCACCAATGGAGACTAGCGGGGGCTACACAGATACGCAGTATTTT
TRBV29-1	NA	TRBJ2-5	many	CSVGAGQETQYF	TGCAGCGTTGGGGCGGGGCAAGAGACCCAGTACTTC
TRBV6-1	NA	TRBJ1-5	NA	CASSTTGVNSNQPQHF	TGTGCCAGCAGCACAACGGGGGTAAATAGCAATCAGCCCCAGCATTTT
TRBV6-1	NA	TRBJ2-2	few	CASSEMGTGELFF	TGTGCCAGCAGTGAAATGGGAACCGGGGAGCTGTTTTTT
TRBV6-5	NA	TRBJ2-2	few	CASSYSFVAETGELFF	TGTGCCAGCAGTTACTCTTTCGTAGCGGAGACCGGGGAGCTGTTTTTT
TRBV20-1	TRBD2	TRBJ2-7	NA	CSARATTSGTYEQYF	TGCAGTGCTAGAGCTACTACTAGCGGCACCTACGAGCAGTACTTC
TRBV5-1	NA	TRBJ2-5	NA	CASSLPSEGAQYF	TGCGCCAGCAGCTTGCCCTCGGAGGGGGCCCAGTACTTC
TRBV19	TRBD1	TRBJ1-1	many	CASKAGGNTEAFF	TGTGCCAGTAAAGCAGGGGGCAACACTGAAGCTTTCTTT
TRBV5-1	NA	TRBJ1-2	few	CASSLDQDFYGYTF	TGCGCCAGCAGCTTGGATCAGGACTTCTATGGCTACACCTTC
TRBV29-1	TRBD1	TRBJ1-2	many	CSVEGRGRNYGYTF	TGCAGCGTTGAAGGCAGGGGGAGGAACTATGGCTACACCTTC
TRBV27	NA	TRBJ1-1	many	CASSRRDAGVEAFF	TGTGCCAGCAGCCGAAGGGACGCAGGGGTTGAAGCTTTCTTT
TRBV9	TRBD1	TRBJ2-6	once	CASSVARDSPIVYSGANVLTF	TGTGCCAGCAGCGTAGCGAGGGACAGCCCTATCGTGTACTCTGGGGCCAACGTCCTGACTTTC
TRBV5-6	NA	TRBJ1-4	few	CASSWFSETPFEKLFF	TGTGCCAGCAGCTGGTTTTCGGAGACCCCATTTGAAAAACTGTTTTTT